This passage covers 30 T cell receptor beta chains from one sample sequenced in a study of long-term antiretroviral therapy in people with HIV. Researchers ran immunoSEQ v3.0 at survey level. Produced via immunoSEQ multiplex PCR; TCRdb's table is partial and in-frame only. The sample has some 40,000 clones, over 80% seen once. This sample comprised unsorted PBMCs, obtained 1 year after starting antiretroviral therapy. These receptor sequences come from a man between 18 and 29 years old with HIV.

The V and J genes are TRBV9 and TRBJ2-1; 10 positions agree with TRBD1. The CDR3 extends over 18 amino acids. Germline V gene lookup returns CDR1 SGDLS and CDR2 YYNGEE. V trimming: 4 bases; J trimming: 2 bases; junction bases outside the gene matches: 12. The CDR3 reads CASSMGGQGSGPYNEQFF. DNA for the CDR3: TGTGCCAGCAGCATGGGGGGACAGGGGTCGGGGCCCTACAATGAGCAGTTCTTC.

V is TRBV19 and J is TRBJ1-1; D is possibly TRBD1 (6 bases). This CDR3 contains 15 residues. Trimming took off 2 bases at V and 1 base at J, with 11 bases between the two ends. Germline V CDR1 and CDR2: LNHDA, SQIVND (reference sequence). The CDR3 sequence is CASSIIGQRNTEAFF. DNA for the CDR3: TGTGCCAGTAGTATAATAGGACAGCGGAACACTGAAGCTTTCTTT.

V usage is TRBV19 and J usage is TRBJ2-7; TRBD1 matches at 11 bases. After removal of 1 base from V and 0 bases from J, the junction contained 8 bases not matched to a gene. Germline V lookup: CDR1 LNHDA, CDR2 SQIVND (reference sequence). CDR3 size: 18 residues. The CDR3: CASSIAGTGGARSYEQYF. The DNA of the CDR3 is TGTGCCAGTAGTATAGCCGGGACAGGGGGTGCCCGCTCCTACGAGCAGTACTTC.

The CDR3 is CACNPSRVSYGYTF. CDR3 sequence (DNA): TGTGCCTGCAACCCCTCCCGGGTTTCCTATGGCTACACCTTC. This chain joins TRBV19 and TRBJ1-2; D is uncertain. Germline assignment: CDR1 LNHDA and CDR2 SQIVND (reference sequence). The germline V and J ends were trimmed by 11 bases and 4 bases, with 20 bases remaining between them. CDR3 length equals 14 residues.

For this clone: Germline and junction disagree at one end, which may indicate a read error. The chain uses TRBV6-1 and TRBJ2-1; TRBD2 might be the D (5 bases). The V gene's germline CDR1 is MNHNS and CDR2 SASEGT. The CDR3 has 16 amino acids. CDR3 sequence: CASREASGRTYNEQFF. The CDR3 DNA is TGTGCCAGCAGAGAAGCGAGCGGAAGAACCTACAATGAGCAGTTCTTC.

This sequence joins TRBV6-5 and TRBJ1-4; no clear D. Germline V gene sequence: CDR1 MNHEY, CDR2 SVGAGI. V shed 4 bases and J shed 7 bases, with 13 bases lying between them. This CDR3 spans 14 amino acids. CDR3 amino acids: CASSSSSPGEKLFF. The CDR3 DNA is TGTGCCAGCAGTTCGTCCTCCCCGGGTGAAAAACTGTTTTTT.

The V call is TRBV18, the J call TRBJ2-5, with 10 bases matching TRBD2. The CDR3 consists of 15 residues. Germline CDR1 KGHSH, CDR2 LQKENI. V shed 3 bases and J 5 bases; nucleotides not matched to a gene: 6. CDR3 nucleotides: TGTGCCAGCTCACCCTCTAGCGGGAGCAAGGAGACCCAGTACTTC. It encodes CASSPSSGSKETQYF. Full variable domain (rest looked up from reference TRBV18 and TRBJ2-5): NAGVMQNPRHLVRRRGQEARLRCSPMKGHSHVYWYRQLPEEGLKFMVYLQKENIIDESGMPKERFSAEFPKEGPSILRIQQVVRGDSAAYFCASSPSSGSKETQYFGPGTRLLVL.

The rearrangement links TRBV7-2 to TRBJ2-5; a possible D gene is TRBD1 (6 bases). The V end was cut by 4 bases, the J end by 5 bases, with 11 bases between. Germline values: CDR1 SGHTA, CDR2 FQGNSA. The length of the CDR3 is 13 residues. The CDR3 loop is CASSSRGSETQYF. The CDR3 DNA is TGTGCCAGCAGCTCCAGGGGCTCGGAGACCCAGTACTTC.

The J gene is TRBJ2-5, the V gene TRBV11-2; 8 bases match TRBD2. Germline V gene lookup returns CDR1 SGHAT and CDR2 FQNNGV. Losses at the gene ends were 6 bases for V and 1 base for J; bases not matched to a gene: 19. CDR3 length: 19 amino acids. CDR3 sequence reads: CASSPVGEYSGATQETQYF. DNA of the CDR3: TGTGCCAGCAGTCCCGTTGGGGAGTATAGCGGGGCCACCCAAGAGACCCAGTACTTC.

V usage is TRBV4-3 and J usage is TRBJ2-5; no definite D call. The CDR3 is 13 amino acids. The germline gives CDR1 LGHNA, CDR2 YSLEER. The V and J ends lost 0 bases and 5 bases respectively, with 7 bases between them. As DNA, the CDR3 is TGCGCCAGCAGCCAAGATATCAAGGAGACCCAGTACTTC. It encodes CASSQDIKETQYF.

The V call is TRBV28, the J call TRBJ2-7; 13 positions match TRBD2. V trimming: 7 bases; J trimming: 3 bases; junction bases outside the gene matches: 9. This CDR3 is built from 16 residues. Germline V lookup: CDR1 MDHEN, CDR2 SYDVKM. The CDR3 is CASTSWGLAGNYEQYF. CDR3 in DNA: TGTGCCAGCACTTCCTGGGGACTAGCGGGAAACTACGAGCAGTACTTC.

V and J are TRBV2 and TRBJ2-7; no reliable D call. The germline V gene encodes CDR1 SNHLY and CDR2 FYNNEI. The CDR3 extends over 13 amino acids. V was pared by 8 bases and J by 4 bases, with 15 bases between. CDR3 nucleotides: TGTGCCAGCTATAAGGACCTGTCGTACGAGCAGTACTTC. Translating gives CASYKDLSYEQYF.

The rearrangement joins TRBV2 to TRBJ2-3; no reliable D call. V was trimmed by 4 bases and J by 4 bases, leaving 6 bases between them. Germline V gene lookup returns CDR1 SNHLY and CDR2 FYNNEI. This CDR3 comprises 12 residues. CDR3: CASSASADTQYF. In DNA form, the CDR3 reads TGTGCCAGCAGTGCCAGCGCAGATACGCAGTATTTT. Full variable domain (remainder filled in from reference TRBV2 and TRBJ2-3): EPEVTQTPSHQVTQMGQEVILRCVPISNHLYFYWYRQILGQKVEFLVSFYNNEISEKSEIFDDQFSVERPDGSNFTLKIRSTKLEDSAMYFCASSASADTQYFGPGTRLTVL.

This sequence joins TRBV28 and TRBJ1-2; D is uncertain. V was clipped by 7 bases and J by 5 bases, with 17 bases between them. Germline assignment: CDR1 MDHEN and CDR2 SYDVKM. The length of the CDR3 is 14 residues. The CDR3 coding sequence is TGTGCCAGCACCATATTAGGGCTCCGTTATGGCTACACCTTC. Residues: CASTILGLRYGYTF.

The chain carries TRBV19 and TRBJ2-7; 9 nucleotides align to TRBD1. The CDR3 has 15 residues. Trimming at V came to 4 bases and at J to 4 bases, leaving 8 bases not matched to a gene. Germline-derived CDR1 and CDR2 are LNHDA and SQIVND (reference sequence). The CDR3 DNA sequence: TGTGCCAGTAGTACGGGACAGGGCGCCACGTACGAGCAGTACTTC. It encodes CASSTGQGATYEQYF.

The genes are TRBV4-3 and TRBJ1-1; 8 positions match TRBD1. This CDR3 spans 15 amino acids. CDR1 is LGHNA and CDR2 is YSLEER in the germline V gene. The J segment lost 3 bases and the V segment lost 3 bases, leaving 6 bases of the junction unmatched. CDR3 in DNA: TGCGCCAGCAGCCAGGACAGGGTAGCGTACACTGAAGCTTTCTTT. It translates to CASSQDRVAYTEAFF.

The genes are TRBV5-4 and TRBJ2-5, with a weak D call TRBD1 (6 bases). Germline assignment: CDR1 SGHNT and CDR2 YYREEE (reference sequence). V was shortened by 5 bases and J by 3 bases, with 11 bases between the two germline ends. The CDR3 is 13 amino acids. The CDR3 DNA reads as TGTGCCAGCAGACAGGGATTTGAAGAGACCCAGTACTTC. Its translation: CASRQGFEETQYF. Filled out from reference TRBV5-4 and TRBJ2-5, the complete variable domain reads ETGVTQSPTHLIKTRGQQVTLRCSSQSGHNTVSWYQQALGQGPQFIFQYYREEENGRGNFPPRFSGLQFPNYSSELNVNALELDDSALYLCASRQGFEETQYFGPGTRLLVL.

V usage is TRBV6-5 and J usage is TRBJ1-1; D gene ambiguous. Trimming cost V 7 bases and J 1 base, with 13 bases left between them. The CDR3 is 14 amino acids. Germline V CDR1 and CDR2: MNHEY, SVGAGI. The CDR3 region is CASISRAPNTEAFF. The CDR3 nucleotides read TGTGCCAGCATCTCGCGGGCTCCGAACACTGAAGCTTTCTTT.

V and J are TRBV5-8 and TRBJ1-5; D uncertain. Germline values: CDR1 SGHTS, CDR2 YDEGEE. CDR3 length equals 19 residues. The V gene lost 4 bases and the J gene lost 0 bases, with 23 bases spanning the gap. CDR3 sequence (DNA): TGTGCCAGCAGCACCCCGCGACGAGGCCCAGAATATAGCAATCAGCCCCAGCATTTT. Protein sequence: CASSTPRRGPEYSNQPQHF. Drawing the rest from reference TRBV5-8 and TRBJ1-5, the complete variable domain is EAGVTQSPTHLIKTRGQQATLRCSPISGHTSVYWYQQALGLGLQFLLWYDEGEERNRGNFPPRFSGRQFPNYSSELNVNALELEDSALYLCASSTPRRGPEYSNQPQHFGDGTRLSIL.

This clone was found a few times. The CDR3 reads CASSKPDRGEAFF. The DNA of the CDR3 is TGTGCCAGCAGCAAACCCGACAGGGGTGAAGCTTTCTTT. The chain has TRBV5-6 and TRBJ1-1, with 8 positions matching TRBD1. The V gene's germline CDR1 is SGHDT and CDR2 YYEEEE. The CDR3 is 13 residues long. The ends lost 4 bases at V and 7 bases at J; junction bases unmatched: 6. Full variable domain (remainder filled in from reference TRBV5-6 and TRBJ1-1): DAGVTQSPTHLIKTRGQQVTLRCSPKSGHDTVSWYQQALGQGPQFIFQYYEEEERQRGNFPDRFSGHQFPNYSSELNVNALLLGDSALYLCASSKPDRGEAFFGQGTRLTVV.

V gene TRBV15 combines with J gene TRBJ1-1, with unresolved D. CDR1 is LNHNV, CDR2 YYDKDF, per germline (reference sequence). The CDR3 spans 13 residues. The ends were cut back, 0 bases at V and 7 bases at J, with 9 bases in the middle. The CDR3 spells CATSREVIDEAFF. The CDR3 DNA sequence: TGTGCCACCAGCAGAGAGGTGATAGATGAAGCTTTCTTT.

The chain couples TRBV18 to TRBJ2-1; D gene unclear. The V gene lost 3 bases and the J gene lost 1 base, with 16 bases spanning the gap. Germline-derived CDR1 and CDR2 are KGHSH and LQKENI. This CDR3 has 17 amino acids. Here the CDR3 reads CASSPVASPSSYNEQFF. The DNA of the CDR3 is TGTGCCAGCTCACCGGTGGCTTCTCCCTCTTCCTACAATGAGCAGTTCTTC.

The rearrangement links TRBV14 to TRBJ2-7; D not resolved. Trimming left V 0 bases short and J 1 base short, with 10 bases between. Germline V lookup: CDR1 SGHDN, CDR2 FVKESK. This CDR3 has 15 amino acids. The chain's CDR3 is CASSQDLEMSYEQYF. Here the CDR3 DNA reads TGTGCCAGCAGCCAAGATCTGGAGATGTCCTACGAGCAGTACTTC. Variable domain in full (rest from reference TRBV14 and TRBJ2-7): EAGVTQFPSHSVIEKGQTVTLRCDPISGHDNLYWYRRVMGKEIKFLLHFVKESKQDESGMPNNRFLAERTGGTYSTLKVQPAELEDSGVYFCASSQDLEMSYEQYFGPGTRLTVT.

The genes are TRBV4-1 and TRBJ2-3, with D possibly matching TRBD1 (5 bases). The CDR3 contains 15 residues. Germline V gene sequence: CDR1 MGHRA, CDR2 YSYEKL. Trimming left V 3 bases short and J 0 bases short, with 10 bases between. The CDR3 nucleotides are TGCGCCAGCAGCCAGATCCCAGGGAGCACAGATACGCAGTATTTT. Translating it yields CASSQIPGSTDTQYF.

The rearrangement uses TRBV9 and TRBJ2-2, with D maybe TRBD1 (5 bases). The CDR3 sequence is 17 residues long. V was trimmed by 3 bases and J by 0 bases, leaving 15 bases between them. Germline CDR1 SGDLS, CDR2 YYNGEE. CDR3 loop: CASSAFQTGPNTGELFF. Here the CDR3 DNA reads TGTGCCAGCAGCGCTTTTCAAACAGGTCCGAACACCGGGGAGCTGTTTTTT.

This clone appeared once. The chain combines TRBV6-6 with TRBJ1-4, with TRBD1 matching over 7 bases. CDR1 is MNHNY and CDR2 is SVGAGI in the germline V gene (reference sequence). The CDR3 consists of 12 residues. After removal of 6 bases from V and 8 bases from J, the junction contained 3 bases not matched to a gene. DNA of the CDR3: TGTGCCAGCAGCCGACAGGGAGAAAAACTGTTTTTT. It codes for CASSRQGEKLFF.

The V call is TRBV6-5, the J call TRBJ1-1; possibly TRBD1 for D (5 bases). The CDR3 consists of 15 residues. Per the germline V gene, CDR1 is MNHEY and CDR2 is SVGAGI. The V end was cut by 4 bases, the J end by 3 bases, with 15 bases between. The CDR3 coding sequence is TGTGCCAGCAGTTCCCGACCTCAAGGGGACACTGAAGCTTTCTTT. It translates to CASSSRPQGDTEAFF.

The rearrangement joins TRBV12-5 to TRBJ1-5, with 8 bases identical to TRBD1. In germline, CDR1 is LGHNT, CDR2 FRNRAP. The CDR3 is 20 residues long. Losses at the gene ends were 7 bases for V and 2 bases for J; bases not matched to a gene: 22. The CDR3, as DNA: TGTGCTAGTGATCTTAGGACAGGGAGGATAGTTAAATTCGGCAATCAGCCCCAGCATTTT. Amino acid sequence: CASDLRTGRIVKFGNQPQHF. The full variable domain, with the rest looked up from reference TRBV12-5 and TRBJ1-5, is DARVTQTPRHKVTEMGQEVTMRCQPILGHNTVFWYRQTMMQGLELLAYFRNRAPLDDSGMPKDRFSAEMPDATLATLKIQPSEPRDSAVYFCASDLRTGRIVKFGNQPQHFGDGTRLSIL.

This clone appeared once. The genes are TRBV29-1 and TRBJ2-3, with D possibly TRBD1 on 6 matching bases. Trimming removed 4 bases from V and 1 base from J, with 9 bases in between. The CDR3 has 13 amino acids. Looked up from germline, CDR1 is SQVTM and CDR2 is ANQGSEA. DNA for the CDR3: TGCAGCGTTGTCTCAGGGGGCACAGATACGCAGTATTTT. It translates to CSVVSGGTDTQYF.

The chain uses TRBV25-1 and TRBJ2-7; D might be TRBD2 (5 bases). The CDR3 consists of 13 residues. Trimming left V 5 bases short and J 5 bases short, with 13 bases between. Germline CDR1 MGHDK, CDR2 SYGVNS. CDR3: CASSYGNGNEQYF. CDR3 nucleotide sequence: TGTGCCAGCAGTTACGGGAACGGGAACGAGCAGTACTTC.